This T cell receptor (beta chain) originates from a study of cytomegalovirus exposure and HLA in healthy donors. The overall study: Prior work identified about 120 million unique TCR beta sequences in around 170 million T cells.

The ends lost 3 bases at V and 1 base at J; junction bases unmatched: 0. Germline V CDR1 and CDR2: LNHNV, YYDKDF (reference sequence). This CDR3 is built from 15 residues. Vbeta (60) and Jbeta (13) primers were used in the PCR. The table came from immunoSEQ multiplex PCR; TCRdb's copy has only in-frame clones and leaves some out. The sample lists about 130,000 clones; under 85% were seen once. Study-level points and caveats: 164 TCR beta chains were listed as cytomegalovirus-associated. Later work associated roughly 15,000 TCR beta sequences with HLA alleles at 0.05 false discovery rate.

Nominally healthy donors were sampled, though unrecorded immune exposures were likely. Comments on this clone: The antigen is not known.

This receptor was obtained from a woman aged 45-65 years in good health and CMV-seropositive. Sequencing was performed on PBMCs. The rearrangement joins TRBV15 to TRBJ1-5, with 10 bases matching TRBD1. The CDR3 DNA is TGTGCCACCAGCAGGGGACAGGGGAGCAATCAGCCCCAGCATTTT. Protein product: CATSRGQGSNQPQHF.